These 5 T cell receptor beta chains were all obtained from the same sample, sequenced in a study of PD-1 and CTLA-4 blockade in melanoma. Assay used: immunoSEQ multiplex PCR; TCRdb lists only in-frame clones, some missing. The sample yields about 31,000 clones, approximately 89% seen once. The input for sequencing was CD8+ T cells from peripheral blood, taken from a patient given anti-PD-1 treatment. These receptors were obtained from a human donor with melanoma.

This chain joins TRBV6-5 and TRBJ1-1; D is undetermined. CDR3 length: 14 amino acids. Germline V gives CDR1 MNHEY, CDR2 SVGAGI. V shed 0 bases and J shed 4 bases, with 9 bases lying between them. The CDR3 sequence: CASSYSAEFTEAFF. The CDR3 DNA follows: TGTGCCAGCAGTTACTCGGCGGAATTCACTGAAGCTTTCTTT.

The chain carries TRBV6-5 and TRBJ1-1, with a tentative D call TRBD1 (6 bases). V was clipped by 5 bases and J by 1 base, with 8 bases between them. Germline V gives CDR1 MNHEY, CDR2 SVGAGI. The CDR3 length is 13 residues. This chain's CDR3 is CASSRQENTEAFF. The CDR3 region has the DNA TGTGCCAGCAGTCGACAGGAGAACACTGAAGCTTTCTTT.

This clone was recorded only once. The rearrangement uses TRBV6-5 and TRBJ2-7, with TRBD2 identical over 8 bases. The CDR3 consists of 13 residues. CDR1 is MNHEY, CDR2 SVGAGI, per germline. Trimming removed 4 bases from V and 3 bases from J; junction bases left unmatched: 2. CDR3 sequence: CASSFGTSYEQYF. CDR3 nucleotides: TGTGCCAGCAGTTTCGGGACTAGCTACGAGCAGTACTTC.

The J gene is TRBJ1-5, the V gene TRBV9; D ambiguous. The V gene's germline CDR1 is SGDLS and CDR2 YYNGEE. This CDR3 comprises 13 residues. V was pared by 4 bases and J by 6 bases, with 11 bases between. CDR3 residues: CASSPSGGQPQHF. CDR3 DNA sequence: TGTGCCAGCAGCCCCTCGGGCGGTCAGCCCCAGCATTTT. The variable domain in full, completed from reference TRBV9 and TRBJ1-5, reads DSGVTQTPKHLITATGQRVTLRCSPRSGDLSVYWYQQSLDQGLQFLIQYYNGEERAKGNILERFSAQQFPDLHSELNLSSLELGDSALYFCASSPSGGQPQHFGDGTRLSIL.

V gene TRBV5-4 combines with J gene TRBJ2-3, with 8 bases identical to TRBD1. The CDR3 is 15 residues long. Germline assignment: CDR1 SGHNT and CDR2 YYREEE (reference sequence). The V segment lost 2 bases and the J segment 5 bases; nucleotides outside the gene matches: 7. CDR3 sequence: CASSLAQGAGDTQYF. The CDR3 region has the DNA TGTGCCAGCAGCTTAGCGCAGGGGGCGGGAGATACGCAGTATTTT.